The 5 T cell receptor beta chains below all came from one sample that was sequenced in a study of T cell repertoires in cytomegalovirus infection. No antigens are known for them. TCRdb reprocessed the reads with MiXCR, giving one entry per CDR3 protein. The profile shows about 27,000 distinct CDR3 sequences, around 20% of them singletons. The input for sequencing was CD8+ T cells from cultured PBMCs, taken from culture after CMV antigen stimulation. The receptors were gathered from a human donor in good health (CMV status not recorded). Some clones in this sample may be carry-over from other donors' samples.

This chain joins TRBV2 and TRBJ2-7; D uncertain. The V gene lost 4 bases and the J gene lost 0 bases, with 10 bases spanning the gap. The CDR3 consists of 14 residues. Germline V gene lookup returns CDR1 SNHLY and CDR2 FYNNEI. The CDR3 is CASSGVRTSYEQYF. DNA of the CDR3: TGTGCCAGCAGTGGTGTCCGAACCTCCTACGAGCAGTACTTC.

The chain links TRBV19 to TRBJ1-1, with a possible D match to TRBD1 (6 bases). This CDR3 has 13 residues. Looked up from germline, CDR1 is LNHDA and CDR2 is SQIVND (reference sequence). Between the trimmed V and J ends, which lost 9 bases and 2 bases, there was a span of 13 bases. CDR3 coding DNA: TGTGCCAGCCGATGGACAGCCAACACTGAAGCTTTCTTT. Residues: CASRWTANTEAFF.

This clonotype has ten or more counts. The chain recombines TRBV10-3 with TRBJ2-7; D could derive from TRBD1 or TRBD2 (5 bases each). This CDR3 is 13 amino acids long. Germline assignment: CDR1 ENHRY and CDR2 SYGVKD. With 11 bases removed from V and 5 bases from J, the gap between germline ends came to 19 bases. The CDR3 nucleotides read TGTGCCCCGGCTAGGGACGAGGGGAACGAGCAGTACTTC. Protein: CAPARDEGNEQYF.

On this clonotype: A much bigger clone sits one base away, suggesting this may be a read error. The chain employs TRBV7-2 and TRBJ2-1; possibly TRBD2 for D (6 bases). The CDR3 runs to 15 residues. Looked up from germline, CDR1 is SGHTA and CDR2 is FQGNSA. Trimming cost V 5 bases and J 0 bases, with 11 bases left between them. The CDR3, as DNA: TGTGCCAGCAGCCCCGGGACTGCCTCCTACAATGAGCAGTTCTTC. Protein product: CASSPGTASYNEQFF.

The table lists this clonotype with a few counts. J is TRBJ1-5 and V is TRBV7-6; D might be TRBD1 (5 bases). V was cut by 5 bases and J by 3 bases, with 14 bases left in between. The length of the CDR3 is 15 residues. The germline V gene has CDR1 SGHVS and CDR2 FNYEAQ. The CDR3 region has the DNA TGTGCCAGCAGCCCCCTTGGGGGGTTCAATCAGCCCCAGCATTTT. The encoded protein is CASSPLGGFNQPQHF.